The source of this T cell receptor (beta chain) is a study of shared clonotypes between healthy human individuals. This clone was seen a single time. Cells designated naive CD8 were CD45RO-negative and were positively selected for CCR7, with terminally differentiated effector memory CD45RA+ cells excluded. Trimming pared 2 bases from V and 1 base from J, leaving 13 bases between. The CDR3 has 16 residues. Germline-derived CDR1 and CDR2 are SGHTA and FQGTGA. Measured with immunoSEQ multiplex PCR; TCRdb has only the in-frame clones, and not every one. Counted here are around 1,900,000 clones, around 93% occurring once; the ten biggest clones make up under 2%.

This receptor was obtained from a man younger than 35 in good health. Some clones in this sample may be carry-over from other donors' samples. The sequenced sample was naive CD8+ T cells from PBMCs. This rearrangement joins TRBV7-3 to TRBJ2-3; weak D call: TRBD2 (5 bases). The CDR3: CASSLLLGGGTDTQYF. The DNA of the CDR3 is TGTGCCAGCAGCTTACTACTAGGTGGTGGCACAGATACGCAGTATTTT.